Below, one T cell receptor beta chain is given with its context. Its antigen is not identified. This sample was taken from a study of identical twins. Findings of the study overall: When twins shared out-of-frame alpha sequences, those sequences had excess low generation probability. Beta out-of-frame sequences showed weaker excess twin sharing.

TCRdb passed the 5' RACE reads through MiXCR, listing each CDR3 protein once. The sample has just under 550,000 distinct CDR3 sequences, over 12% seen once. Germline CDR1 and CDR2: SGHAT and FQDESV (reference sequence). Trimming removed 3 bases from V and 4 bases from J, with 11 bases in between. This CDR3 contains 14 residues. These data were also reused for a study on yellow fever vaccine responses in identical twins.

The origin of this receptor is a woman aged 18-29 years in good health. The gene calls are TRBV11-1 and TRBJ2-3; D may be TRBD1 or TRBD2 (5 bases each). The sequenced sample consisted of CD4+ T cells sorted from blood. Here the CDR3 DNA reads TGTGCCAGCAGCTTCGAGGGGCCAGCAGATACGCAGTATTTT. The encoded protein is CASSFEGPADTQYF.